The 14 T cell receptor beta chains presented below share a single source sample, sequenced in a study of monozygotic twins with inflammatory bowel disease. TCRdb reprocessed the 5' RACE reads and keeps a single row for each CDR3 protein, giving no DNA. This sample's clone table lists 300,000 to 400,000 distinct CDR3 sequences. The sample taken for sequencing was blood. The receptors were sampled from a human donor with ulcerative colitis or Crohn's disease, or a healthy co-twin of an affected twin (not recorded which).

The V gene is TRBV20-1, the J gene TRBJ2-3; without DNA, the TCRdb call of TRBD2 cannot be checked. This CDR3 contains 14 residues. Germline loops: CDR1 DFQATT, CDR2 SNEGSKA (reference sequence). CDR3 sequence reads: CSASLAGASRTGYF.

V usage is TRBV5-6 and J usage is TRBJ2-6; the D gene TCRdb calls, TRBD1, cannot be checked with no DNA. CDR3 length: 17 amino acids. Germline V gene data show CDR1 as SGHDT and CDR2 as YYEEEE. CDR3 sequence: CASSFGARPRGANVLTF.

The rearrangement uses TRBV6-2 or TRBV6-3 and TRBJ1-1; checking the TCRdb D call of TRBD1 is not possible without DNA. Germline CDR1 and CDR2: MNHEY and SVGEGT. The CDR3 contains 20 residues. The chain's CDR3 is CASSYSTPGQHILGVAEAFF.

The rearrangement links TRBV6-2 or TRBV6-3 to TRBJ1-5; TCRdb's D call of TRBD1 is untestable without DNA. The germline CDR1 and CDR2 sequences are MNHEY and SVGEGT. The CDR3 contains 17 residues. This CDR3 is CASSYMGDRGRYQPQHF.

The chain links TRBV20-1 to TRBJ2-3. CDR1 is DFQATT and CDR2 is SNEGSKA in the germline V gene (reference sequence). The CDR3 extends over 11 amino acids. CDR3 residues: CSARVGDTQYF.

V usage is TRBV5-6 and J usage is TRBJ1-5; TCRdb calls TRBD1, which cannot be checked without DNA. The CDR3 extends over 18 amino acids. Germline lookup yields CDR1 SGHDT and CDR2 YYEEEE. CDR3 residues: CASSLQGAGGMGNQPQHF.

This chain connects TRBV7-2 to TRBJ1-5; TCRdb indicates TRBD1, and absent DNA this call remains unverified. The CDR3 is 15 amino acids. In germline, CDR1 is SGHTA, CDR2 FQGNSA. The CDR3 sequence: CASSLGGVRNQPQHF.

This sequence joins TRBV7-2 and TRBJ1-3; TCRdb calls TRBD1, which cannot be checked without DNA. The germline V gene has CDR1 SGHTA and CDR2 FQGNSA. The CDR3 is made up of 15 amino acids. The CDR3 reads CASSSQGNSGNTIYF.

The V gene is TRBV24-1, the J gene TRBJ2-5. CDR1 KGHDR and CDR2 SFDVKD come from the germline V gene. The CDR3 covers 15 residues. The CDR3 is CATSDGELGKETQYF.

The chain links TRBV6-1 to TRBJ1-5; TCRdb indicates TRBD1, and absent DNA this call remains unverified. Germline V gives CDR1 MNHNS, CDR2 SASEGT. The CDR3 has 14 amino acids. This chain's CDR3 is CATQTGAGGQPQHF.

V usage is TRBV7-6 and J usage is TRBJ1-5; the D call of TRBD1 rests on TCRdb alone, since no DNA is present to check it. Per the germline V gene, CDR1 is SGHVS and CDR2 is FNYEAQ. The CDR3 has 17 residues. The CDR3 spells CASSLASGTGLNQPQHF.

The chain links TRBV18 to TRBJ2-4; checking the TCRdb D call of TRBD2 is not possible without DNA. Germline lookup yields CDR1 KGHSH and CDR2 LQKENI. The CDR3 extends over 15 amino acids. The CDR3 region is CASSPPGGLIHIQYF.

This sequence joins TRBV27 and TRBJ1-1; TCRdb reports TRBD1, a call that lacks DNA to check it against. The CDR3 covers 16 residues. Germline CDR1 and CDR2: MNHEY and SMNVEV (reference sequence). CDR3 protein: CASRWGQGALMTEAFF.

CDR3 protein: CASSRRELPYGYTF. This chain connects TRBV12-3 or TRBV12-4 to TRBJ1-2. The CDR3 has 14 amino acids.